This T cell receptor (beta chain) comes out of a study of HIV-infected children after antiretroviral therapy interruption. Whole-study context: Interruption group median age about 9.8 years; continuous group 7 to 8 years.

Documented treatment: PENTA 11 planned treatment interruption arm or continuous ART arm. At least 5 million viable PBMCs were required per cryopreserved sample. This clonotype has just a few counts. As yet, its antigen is unknown. J gave up 6 bases and V 4 bases, and 8 bases lay outside the gene matches. The CDR3 has 15 amino acids. Study-wide results and limits: Naive CD4+ sequences overlapped less between time points once interruption began.

A 3' RACE protocol on RNA, with unique molecular identifiers, produced the TCR library. TCRdb fed the 3' RACE reads into MiXCR, producing one record per CDR3 protein. This sample yields approximately 96,000 distinct CDR3 sequences, of which 6% to 8.5% are seen a single time; 0.85% to 1.3% belongs to the top ten. The TCR was taken from a pool of human donors with HIV. The V call is TRBV12-3 or TRBV12-4, the J call TRBJ2-1, with 8 bases identical to TRBD1. This material consisted of CD45RA+ CD4+ T cells from PBMCs, pooled from several time points, taken from a donor given antiretroviral therapy, either interrupted or continuous. Subset in this sample: naive CD4+ CD45RA+ CD45RO- T cells. DNA of the CDR3: TGTGCCAGCAGTTACACTACAGGGGGAGGCAATGAGCAGTTCTTC. This codes for CASSYTTGGGNEQFF.